The rows below give T cell receptor beta chains drawn from one sample of a study of OX40 agonist ivuxolimab in advanced cancers. Libraries were prepared by immunoSEQ multiplex PCR; TCRdb keeps only in-frame clonotypes and omits some of them. Of fewer than 30,000 clones in the sample, approximately 81% are singletons; the top ten hold 32%. This sample comprised CD4+ or CD8+ T cells sorted from blood, obtained in a trial of the OX40 agonist ivuxolimab. The origin of the receptors is an adult with an advanced solid tumor such as melanoma, head and neck, liver or kidney cancer. Both conserved end residues are part of each CDR3. The D gene is left open where the match is weak. Size values are once, few and many counts, or a class for expanded clones, and some rows have none.

d_call	clone_size	v_call	j_call	cdr3_nt	cdr3_aa
TRBD2	once	TRBV6-6	TRBJ2-2	TGTACCAGCAGTTACTCCCTTTCTAGCGGGACCGGGGAGCTGTTTTTT	CTSSYSLSSGTGELFF
NA	NA	TRBV6-5	TRBJ1-2	TGTGCCAGCAGTTATGGCAGGGCTTATGGCTACACCTTC	CASSYGRAYGYTF
TRBD1	NA	TRBV9	TRBJ1-2	TGTGCCAGCAGCCCTTCGGGACAGCTCTATGGCTACACCTTC	CASSPSGQLYGYTF
TRBD2	NA	TRBV9	TRBJ2-3	TGTGCCAGCAGCGTAGAGAGCGGGGGGTGGTCAGATACGCAGTATTTT	CASSVESGGWSDTQYF
NA	NA	TRBV9	TRBJ1-1	TGTGCCAGCAGCCCCTGGACAGAGCTGAACACTGAAGCTTTCTTT	CASSPWTELNTEAFF
TRBD2	NA	TRBV7-2	TRBJ2-7	TGTGCCAGCAGTCAAGGAACCGGGGGAGGGTACGAGCAGTACTTC	CASSQGTGGGYEQYF
NA	NA	TRBV5-4	TRBJ2-7	TGTGCCAGCAGCTTCCCAGGGAGCTCCTACGAGCAGTACTTC	CASSFPGSSYEQYF
NA	NA	TRBV7-8	TRBJ2-1	TGTGCCAGCAGCTACCCCCCTTTTGATGAGCAGTTCTTC	CASSYPPFDEQFF
NA	NA	TRBV28	TRBJ2-7	TGTGCCAGCAGTTACAAACCCGACAGGGGAGGGTACGAGCAGTACTTC	CASSYKPDRGGYEQYF
NA	NA	TRBV6-5	TRBJ1-1	TGTGCCAGCAGTTCGGGGTCTGACACTGAAGCTTTCTTT	CASSSGSDTEAFF
NA	NA	TRBV2	TRBJ2-7	TGTGCCAGCACCTCGAAGTGGGCAGGTTGGGAGCAGTACTTC	CASTSKWAGWEQYF
TRBD2	NA	TRBV7-9	TRBJ2-2	TGTGCCAGCAGCATCGGGACTAGCGGGAGGAACGGGGAGCTGTTTTTT	CASSIGTSGRNGELFF
NA	NA	TRBV28	TRBJ2-7	TGTGCCAGCAGCCCCGGACTAACCTACGAGCAGTACTTC	CASSPGLTYEQYF
NA	NA	TRBV18	TRBJ2-1	TGTGCCAGCTCCCAGGGATTCTACAATGAGCAGTTCTTC	CASSQGFYNEQFF
NA	once	TRBV13	TRBJ2-1	TGTGCCAGCAGCTTAGGACTAGCTGATCCGACGCAGTTCTTC	CASSLGLADPTQFF
NA	few	TRBV7-9	TRBJ2-1	TGTGCCAGCAGCTTTGGGGACGAGCAGTTCTTC	CASSFGDEQFF
NA	NA	TRBV2	TRBJ2-5	TGTGCCAGCAGTGACTGGGAGACCCAGTACTTC	CASSDWETQYF
NA	NA	TRBV4-1	TRBJ2-5	TGCGCCAGCAGCCAAGAGGGGAGAGAGACCCAGTACTTC	CASSQEGRETQYF
TRBD2	NA	TRBV15	TRBJ2-1	TGTGCCACCAGCAGGGGACTAGACAATGAGCAGTTCTTC	CATSRGLDNEQFF
NA	NA	TRBV21-1	TRBJ2-7	TGTGCCAGCAGCAAAGGGCCCCGGAGAGACGACGAGCAGTACTTC	CASSKGPRRDDEQYF
NA	NA	TRBV27	TRBJ1-5	TGTGCCAGCAGTTTATTTCCGGGTAGCAATCAGCCCCAGCATTTT	CASSLFPGSNQPQHF
NA	NA	TRBV14	TRBJ1-2	TGTGCCAGCAGCCAAGGAGGGGGCTATGGCTACACCTTC	CASSQGGGYGYTF
TRBD1	NA	TRBV6-5	TRBJ1-6	TGTGCCAGCTCACAGGGGGAAAATTCACCCCTCCACTTT	CASSQGENSPLHF
NA	NA	TRBV21-1	TRBJ2-7	TGTGCCAGCAGGAAAGAACAGGCTATGGACGAGCAGTACTTC	CASRKEQAMDEQYF
NA	NA	TRBV6-8	TRBJ2-1	TGTGCCAGCAGTGACTTATACAATGAGCAGTTCTTC	CASSDLYNEQFF
NA	medium-sized	TRBV11-2	TRBJ2-3	TGTGCCAGCAGCCCCGCCCCTGGCACAGATACGCAGTATTTT	CASSPAPGTDTQYF
NA	medium-sized	TRBV9	TRBJ1-2	TGTGCCAGCAGCCGCCCGACAGATTCCCCTAGGTACTATGGCTACACCTTC	CASSRPTDSPRYYGYTF
NA	NA	TRBV13	TRBJ1-3	TGTGCCAGCAGCCTGGGAGCTTTTGGAAACACCATATATTTT	CASSLGAFGNTIYF
NA	NA	TRBV11-2	TRBJ1-1	TGTGCCAGCAGCTTAGACGTTCTCAGTGGCGGGGAAGCTTTCTTT	CASSLDVLSGGEAFF
NA	medium-sized	TRBV11-3	TRBJ2-2	TGTGCCAGCAGCTTTAGGACATCCACCGGGGAGCTGTTTTTT	CASSFRTSTGELFF
TRBD1	NA	TRBV13	TRBJ2-1	TGTGCCAGCAGCTTAGTTTCAGGGGGCGATGAGCAGTTCTTC	CASSLVSGGDEQFF
NA	NA	TRBV27	TRBJ2-7	TGTGCCAGCAGCCTGGAGGGGGCAGCCGTCGCCTACGAGCAGTACTTC	CASSLEGAAVAYEQYF
NA	NA	TRBV10-3	TRBJ1-1	TGTGCCATCAGTGAGTCGGGGGGGGATAACACTGAAGCTTTCTTT	CAISESGGDNTEAFF
TRBD1	NA	TRBV2	TRBJ2-7	TGTGCCAGCATAGGACAGGGTGGGCCCTACGAGCAGTACTTC	CASIGQGGPYEQYF
NA	NA	TRBV5-6	TRBJ2-1	TGTGCCAGCAGCTTGGGTTATAGCTCCTACAATGAGCAGTTCTTC	CASSLGYSSYNEQFF
TRBD2	NA	TRBV7-8	TRBJ2-5	TGTGCCAGCAGGACGGCAGGGGGACTAGCGGGAGGAGAGACCCAGTACTTC	CASRTAGGLAGGETQYF
NA	NA	TRBV19	TRBJ1-1	TGTGCCAGTAGTATTGGACAGCTCGAAGCTTTCTTT	CASSIGQLEAFF
TRBD1	NA	TRBV11-3	TRBJ2-1	TGTGCCAGCAGGCCGGCAGGGGGCAAGGCTTACGATGAGCAGTTCTTC	CASRPAGGKAYDEQFF
NA	NA	TRBV9	TRBJ2-3	TGTGCCAGCAGCGGAGGGGCGGATGCAGATACGCAGTATTTT	CASSGGADADTQYF
NA	NA	TRBV14	TRBJ1-2	TGTGCCAGCAGCCCGTCTGACGTCATTGACTATGGCTACACCTTC	CASSPSDVIDYGYTF
NA	once	TRBV7-9	TRBJ1-2	TGTGCCAGCAGCCTGGGACGGACCTATGGCTACACCTTC	CASSLGRTYGYTF
TRBD2	NA	TRBV19	TRBJ2-1	TGTGCCAGTAGTATTAGCGGGAGCTCCTACAATGAGCAGTTCTTC	CASSISGSSYNEQFF
NA	few	TRBV6-1	TRBJ1-1	TGTGCCAGCAGTGCAGGGCGGACTGAAGCTTTCTTT	CASSAGRTEAFF
TRBD2	few	TRBV2	TRBJ2-1	TGTGCCAGCAGTGGGGGGAGCGGGGAGTACTTTTTCGACAATGAGCAGTTCTTC	CASSGGSGEYFFDNEQFF
TRBD2	NA	TRBV11-3	TRBJ2-7	TGTGCCAGCAGCCCTCTCTATAGCGGGCTCCAGCCGCAGTACTTC	CASSPLYSGLQPQYF
NA	medium-sized	TRBV5-4	TRBJ2-7	TGTGCCAGCAGCTTGGTTGCAGGGGATAACGAGCAGTACTTC	CASSLVAGDNEQYF